This T cell receptor (beta chain) was identified in a study of OX40 agonist ivuxolimab in advanced cancers. As for the study more broadly: The costimulatory receptor OX40 (CD134) was targeted by ivuxolimab, a fully human IgG2 agonistic monoclonal antibody. The point of sequencing TCRbeta in the periphery was to test whether ivuxolimab changed TCR sequence diversity and drove clonal T-cell expansion. The dose-escalation cohort was 80% to 90% male with a mean age of about 60 years, ranging from roughly 23 to 80. Three dose-escalation patients achieved partial responses, one with hepatocellular carcinoma and two with cutaneous melanoma. Intravenous ivuxolimab was administered to patients every 2 weeks at six dose levels: 0.01, 0.1, 0.3, 1.5, 3 and 10 mg/kg. Of the roughly 52 dose-escalation patients, hepatocellular carcinoma was present in around 20, melanoma in approximately 15, renal cell carcinoma in 9 and head and neck cancer in 9. Prior anti-PD-1, anti-PD-L1 or anti-CTLA-4 therapy was permitted, and checkpoint inhibitors had been received by less than 45% of dose-escalation patients. The monotherapy dose-escalation portion (N of about 50 patients) of the phase I ivuxolimab trial is reported in the paper. Study-wide findings and limitations: Partial responders in the 0.1-3.0 mg/kg groups had among the lowest normalized peripheral clonal expansion, especially among CD8+ T cells. After ivuxolimab, expanded clones were on average more numerous among CD8+ T cells than among CD4+ T cells. At doses of 0.1 to 3.0 mg/kg, clonal expansion of both CD4+ and CD8+ T cells in blood was seen between baseline and week 6. Low levels of normalized T-cell clonal expansion were also seen in some nonresponding patients. Antigen specificity was not determined for the clonally expanded peripheral T cells.

For sequencing of the TCRbeta CDR3 region, genomic DNA was extracted from the sorted cells. The immunoSEQ Assay was used for sequencing of TCRbeta CDR3 regions. Not all clones reach the TCRdb copy of this immuneACCESS table, which keeps in-frame sequences only. Checked studies attribute under half of the gap to unresolved V genes and leave the rest unexplained. This sample has about 48,000 clones in its table, and around 84% of those were observed once. The ten largest make up around 1.8% of the sample. The trial excluded patients who had a history of autoimmune disease or who were on systemic immunosuppression. Peripheral blood for TCR sequencing was drawn from every dose cohort at baseline, at cycle 4 day 1 and at cycle 7 day 1. Samples were obtained from an open-label, multicenter, first-in-human phase I dose-escalation trial of ivuxolimab. Adults with locally advanced or metastatic melanoma, renal cell carcinoma, hepatocellular carcinoma or head and neck squamous cell carcinoma were enrolled in the trial. Before TCR sequencing, CD4+ and CD8+ T cells were separately sorted from peripheral blood.

On this clone: What this receptor recognizes is not known. Qualities for individual bases were not recorded, and no much larger clone is one base off.

The V and J ends are trimmed by 4 bases and 0 bases, leaving 10 bases between them. Looking up the germline V gene yields CDR1 MGHRA and CDR2 YSYEKL. From the cysteine up to the phenylalanine, the CDR3 has a length of 15 residues. This entry keeps only the CDR3 DNA: 45 bases, framed from base 1. The rearranged chain carries TRBV4-1 and TRBJ2-1, with no confidently assigned D gene. Sequences were derived from CD4+ or CD8+ T cells sorted from blood, sampled in a trial of the OX40 agonist ivuxolimab. This receptor was identified in an adult with an advanced solid tumor such as melanoma, head and neck, liver or kidney cancer. The nucleotides are TGCGCCAGCAGCCCCCGCGTGGGCTCCTACAATGAGCAGTTCTTC. It specifies CASSPRVGSYNEQFF.